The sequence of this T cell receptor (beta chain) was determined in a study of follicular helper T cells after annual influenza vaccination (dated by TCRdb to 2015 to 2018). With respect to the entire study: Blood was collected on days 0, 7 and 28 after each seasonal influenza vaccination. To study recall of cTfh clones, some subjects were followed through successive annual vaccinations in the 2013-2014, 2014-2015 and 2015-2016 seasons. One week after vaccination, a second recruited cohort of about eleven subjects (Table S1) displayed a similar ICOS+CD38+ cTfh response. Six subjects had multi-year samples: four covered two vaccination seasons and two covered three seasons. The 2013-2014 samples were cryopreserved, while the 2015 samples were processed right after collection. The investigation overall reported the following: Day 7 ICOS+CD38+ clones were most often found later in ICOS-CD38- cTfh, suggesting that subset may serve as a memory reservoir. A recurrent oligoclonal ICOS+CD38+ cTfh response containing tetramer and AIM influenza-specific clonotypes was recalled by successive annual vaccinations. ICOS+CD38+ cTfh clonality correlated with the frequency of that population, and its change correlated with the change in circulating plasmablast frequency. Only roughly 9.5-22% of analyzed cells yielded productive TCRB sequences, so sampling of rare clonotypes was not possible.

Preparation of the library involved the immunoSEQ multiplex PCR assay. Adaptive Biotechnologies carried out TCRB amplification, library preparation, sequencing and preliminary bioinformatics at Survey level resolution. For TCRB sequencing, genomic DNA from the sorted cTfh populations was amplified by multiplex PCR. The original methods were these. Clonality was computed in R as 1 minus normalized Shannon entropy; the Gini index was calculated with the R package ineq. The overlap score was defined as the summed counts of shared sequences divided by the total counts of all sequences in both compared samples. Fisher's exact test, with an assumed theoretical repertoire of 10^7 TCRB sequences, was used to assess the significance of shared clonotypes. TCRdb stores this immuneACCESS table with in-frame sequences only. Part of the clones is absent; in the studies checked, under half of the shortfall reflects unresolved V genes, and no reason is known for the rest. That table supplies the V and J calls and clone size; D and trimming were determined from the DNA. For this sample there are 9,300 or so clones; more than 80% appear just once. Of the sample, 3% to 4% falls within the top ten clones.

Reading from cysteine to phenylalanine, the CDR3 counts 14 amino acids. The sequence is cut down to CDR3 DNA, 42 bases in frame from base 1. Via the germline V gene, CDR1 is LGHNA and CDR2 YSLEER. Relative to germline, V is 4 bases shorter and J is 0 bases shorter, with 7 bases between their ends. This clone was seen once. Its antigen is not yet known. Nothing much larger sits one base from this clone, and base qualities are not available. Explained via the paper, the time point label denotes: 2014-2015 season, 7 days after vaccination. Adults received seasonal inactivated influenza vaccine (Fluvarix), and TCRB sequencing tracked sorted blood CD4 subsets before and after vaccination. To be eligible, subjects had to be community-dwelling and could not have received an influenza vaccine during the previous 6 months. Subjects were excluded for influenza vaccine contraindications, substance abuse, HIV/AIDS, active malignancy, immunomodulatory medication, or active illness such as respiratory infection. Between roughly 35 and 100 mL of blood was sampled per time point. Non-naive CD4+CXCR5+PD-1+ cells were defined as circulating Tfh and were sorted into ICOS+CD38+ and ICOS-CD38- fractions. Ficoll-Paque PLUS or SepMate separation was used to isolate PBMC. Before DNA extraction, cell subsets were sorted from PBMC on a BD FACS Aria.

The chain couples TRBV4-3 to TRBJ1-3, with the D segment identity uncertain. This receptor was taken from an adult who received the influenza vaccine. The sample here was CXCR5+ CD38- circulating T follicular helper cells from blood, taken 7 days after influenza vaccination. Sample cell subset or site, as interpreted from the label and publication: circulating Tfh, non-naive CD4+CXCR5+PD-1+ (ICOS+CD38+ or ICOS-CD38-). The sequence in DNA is TGCGCCAGCAGCCCCGAGGTCTCTGGAAACACCATATATTTT. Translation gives CASSPEVSGNTIYF.